This T cell receptor (beta chain) was found in a study of blood T cell repertoires in COVID-19. Study-wide background: The samples span acute and convalescent COVID-19 from the United States, Italy and Spain. From T cells, B-cell-depleted T cells, or PBMCs came the material, which was cDNA or gDNA.

The CDR3 is 15 residues long. Germline CDR1 and CDR2: GTSNPN and SVGIG (reference sequence). Losses at the gene ends were 3 bases for V and 5 bases for J; bases not matched to a gene: 9. Original processing notes: Estimates of nucleated cell counts were drawn from the amplification of reference gene primers. Using immunoSEQ multiplex PCR, the repertoire was profiled, and TCRdb retains in-frame clones only, with some absent. For V, J and clone size, that table is used; D and trimming come from the DNA. This sample has about 170,000 clones, with 88% found just once. The source is a man over 45 who had recovered from COVID-19. The material sequenced was peripheral blood. The rearrangement uses TRBV30 and TRBJ2-7; TRBD1 matches at 11 bases. The CDR3 loop is CAWRHRDRGINEQYF. The CDR3 DNA is TGTGCCTGGAGACACCGGGACAGGGGGATCAACGAGCAGTACTTC.